A single sample is the source of the 19 T cell receptor beta chains below, sequenced in a study of blood T cell repertoires in COVID-19. Only in-frame clones appear in the TCRdb table, and some are missing; sequencing was by immunoSEQ multiplex PCR. The sample has hundreds of thousands of clones; around nine tenths are singletons. What was sequenced was PBMCs or T cells enriched from blood (not recorded which). The receptors stem from a woman between 50 and 59 years old who had recovered from COVID-19.

The J gene is TRBJ2-3, the V gene TRBV4-3, with 7 bases matching TRBD1. The CDR3 contains 17 residues. After removal of 4 bases from V and 10 bases from J, the junction contained 20 bases not matched to a gene. Germline V CDR1 and CDR2: LGHNA, YSLEER. CDR3 in amino acids: CASSLSLGAGGMLAQYF. The CDR3 DNA reads TGCGCCAGCAGCCTCTCACTGGGGGCAGGGGGTATGTTAGCGCAGTATTTT.

The chain is built from TRBV7-2 and TRBJ2-7; TRBD1 agrees at 8 bases. The CDR3 is 15 residues long. V lost 4 bases, J lost 4 bases, and 9 bases stayed unmatched. Germline CDR1 reads SGHTA; CDR2 reads FQGNSA. CDR3 region: CASSYTGGKGYEQYF. CDR3 bases: TGTGCCAGCAGCTACACAGGGGGGAAGGGGTACGAGCAGTACTTC. Looking up the rest from reference TRBV7-2 and TRBJ2-7 gives the full variable domain: GAGVSQSPSNKVTEKGKDVELRCDPISGHTALYWYRQSLGQGLEFLIYFQGNSAPDKSGLPSDRFSAERTGGSVSTLTIQRTQQEDSAVYLCASSYTGGKGYEQYFGPGTRLTVT.

CDR3 DNA: TGTGCCAGCAGTTACCATCCTAAGAACACTGAAGCTTTCTTT. It encodes CASSYHPKNTEAFF. V usage is TRBV6-5 and J usage is TRBJ1-1, with D unresolved. Germline V gives CDR1 MNHEY, CDR2 SVGAGI. The CDR3 is 14 amino acids. Trimming removed 2 bases from V and 1 base from J, with 8 bases in between.

This chain links TRBV6-5 with TRBJ1-4, with D unresolved. Germline CDR1 and CDR2: MNHEY and SVGAGI. This CDR3 is built from 15 residues. V lost 5 bases and J 7 bases, leaving 17 bases between the germline ends. This CDR3 is CASSMVLSAGEKLFF. The CDR3 nucleotides are TGTGCCAGCAGTATGGTCCTTAGCGCGGGTGAAAAACTGTTTTTT.

In its sample, this clone was seen once. The genes are TRBV7-3 and TRBJ2-7, with a possible D match to TRBD2 (6 bases). CDR3 length: 13 amino acids. Germline-derived CDR1 and CDR2 are SGHTA and FQGTGA. V shed 2 bases and J shed 2 bases, with 7 bases lying between them. CDR3 sequence: CASSLAGTYEQYF. DNA of the CDR3: TGTGCCAGCAGCTTAGCGGGAACCTACGAGCAGTACTTC.

The chain has TRBV23-1 and TRBJ2-2; weak D call: TRBD2 (5 bases). TRBV23-1 is classed as an ORF, of uncertain function. V was cut by 6 bases and J by 1 base, with 12 bases left in between. The CDR3 is 15 amino acids. DNA for the CDR3: TGCGCCAGCAGGGCGGCAGCGGAGAACACCGGGGAGCTGTTTTTT. This encodes CASRAAAENTGELFF.

The chain is built from TRBV7-8 and TRBJ2-1, with 9 bases fitting TRBD1. Per germline, CDR1 SGHVS and CDR2 FQNEAQ. The CDR3 loop spans 15 amino acids. The ends lost 1 base at V and 11 bases at J; junction bases unmatched: 9. CDR3 loop: CASSLGTGDARKQFF. For the CDR3, the DNA is TGTGCCAGCAGCTTAGGGACAGGGGACGCAAGGAAGCAGTTCTTC. Combining the CDR3 with reference TRBV7-8 and TRBJ2-1 gives the whole variable domain GAGVSQSPRYKVAKRGQDVALRCDPISGHVSLFWYQQALGQGPEFLTYFQNEAQLDKSGLPSDRFFAERPEGSVSTLKIQRTQQEDSAVYLCASSLGTGDARKQFFGPGTRLTVL.

This clone was seen a few times. CDR3 in DNA: TGTGCCAGCAGGATGCCGGCGACCCGGGGGGGTTCACCCCTCCACTTT. It translates to CASRMPATRGGSPLHF. The chain combines TRBV28 with TRBJ1-6; D is perhaps TRBD1 (5 bases). Germline loops: CDR1 MDHEN, CDR2 SYDVKM. This CDR3 is 16 amino acids long. Trimming pared 6 bases from V and 9 bases from J, leaving 21 bases between.

The chain recombines TRBV20-1 with TRBJ1-1, with D tentatively TRBD1 (5 bases). With 3 bases removed from V and 1 base from J, the gap between germline ends came to 9 bases. The CDR3 contains 13 residues. Germline V gene lookup returns CDR1 DFQATT and CDR2 SNEGSKA (reference sequence). DNA for the CDR3: TGCAGTGCTAGTGAGCAGGGGAACACTGAAGCTTTCTTT. Its protein is CSASEQGNTEAFF.

The CDR3 nucleotides read TGTGCCAGTAGTGTAAGACAGGGGGTGAAGGAACAGCCCCAGCATTTT. Protein sequence: CASSVRQGVKEQPQHF. The chain employs TRBV19 and TRBJ1-5; TRBD1 matches at 9 bases. From germline, CDR1 is LNHDA and CDR2 SQIVND (reference sequence). CDR3 length: 16 residues. Trimming at V came to 5 bases and at J to 7 bases, leaving 12 bases not matched to a gene.

This clone was seen a single time. This sequence joins TRBV30 and TRBJ1-2; tentative D call: TRBD1 (6 bases). The germline gives CDR1 GTSNPN, CDR2 SVGIG (reference sequence). The length of the CDR3 is 14 residues. The V and J ends lost 2 bases and 2 bases respectively, with 12 bases between them. This CDR3 reads CAWSSGGQNYGYTF. The CDR3 region has the DNA TGTGCCTGGAGTAGCGGAGGACAGAACTATGGCTACACCTTC.

The V call is TRBV7-8, the J call TRBJ2-7; tentative D call: TRBD1 (5 bases). Germline V gene data show CDR1 as SGHVS and CDR2 as FQNEAQ. The V end lost 1 base, the J end lost 2 bases, and 18 bases lay between the germline ends. The CDR3 spans 17 residues. In nucleotides, the CDR3 is TGTGCCAGCAGCTTAGGTTCGGGTATGGGGCCCGCCTACGAGCAGTACTTC. Amino acid sequence: CASSLGSGMGPAYEQYF.

This clone was observed a handful of times. The chain employs TRBV5-1 and TRBJ2-7, with 7 bases fitting TRBD2. V lost 4 bases and J lost 2; bases outside the gene matches: 9. Germline CDR1 is SGHRS and CDR2 is YFSETQ. This CDR3 region has 15 residues. The CDR3 is CASSPFSGGPYEQYF. The CDR3 DNA sequence: TGCGCCAGCAGCCCTTTTTCGGGGGGTCCCTACGAGCAGTACTTC. Full variable domain (missing parts from reference TRBV5-1 and TRBJ2-7): KAGVTQTPRYLIKTRGQQVTLSCSPISGHRSVSWYQQTPGQGLQFLFEYFSETQRNKGNFPGRFSGRQFSNSRSEMNVSTLELGDSALYLCASSPFSGGPYEQYFGPGTRLTVT.

This sequence joins TRBV3-1 (or the pseudogene TRBV3-2) and TRBJ2-6; tentatively, D is TRBD2 (6 bases). The V gene lost 4 bases and the J gene lost 1 base, with 8 bases spanning the gap. Germline CDR1 and CDR2: LGHDT and YNNKEL (reference sequence). The CDR3 has 15 residues. The CDR3 nucleotides are TGTGCCAGCAGCCTTAGCGGTTCTGGGGCCAACGTCCTGACTTTC. Its protein product is CASSLSGSGANVLTF.

The chain has TRBV5-1 and TRBJ1-2; no reliable D call. The CDR3 runs to 13 residues. CDR1 SGHRS and CDR2 YFSETQ come from the germline V gene. The V gene lost 4 bases and the J gene lost 8 bases, with 15 bases spanning the gap. CDR3 DNA sequence: TGCGCCAGCAGCATGGGATCCGGCAGGGGCTACACCTTC. This gives the protein CASSMGSGRGYTF.

This clone was seen many times. Other DNA sequences within the sample encode an identical CDR3. The chain's CDR3 is CASSSGTGGVETQYF. DNA of the CDR3: TGTGCCAGCAGCAGCGGGACAGGGGGCGTAGAGACCCAGTACTTC. The chain recombines TRBV27 with TRBJ2-5; 12 nucleotides agree with TRBD1. Trimming removed 6 bases from V and 4 bases from J; junction bases left unmatched: 6. The CDR3 contains 15 residues. Germline CDR1 MNHEY, CDR2 SMNVEV (reference sequence).

This chain links TRBV10-2 with TRBJ2-7; D is possibly TRBD1 (6 bases). The CDR3 is 13 residues long. V was shortened by 10 bases and J by 3 bases, with 16 bases between the two germline ends. CDR1 and CDR2 from the germline V gene are WSHSY and SAAADI. The CDR3, as DNA: TGCGCCACCACAGGGCCTGGGAACTACGAGCAGTACTTC. Translation: CATTGPGNYEQYF.

The chain uses TRBV30 and TRBJ2-5, with 10 nucleotides matching TRBD1. The CDR3 length is 15 residues. With 5 bases clipped from V and 2 bases from J, the junction kept 8 bases outside the gene matches. Germline V lookup: CDR1 GTSNPN, CDR2 SVGIG (reference sequence). The CDR3 loop reads CAWDYTDRGQETQYF. The CDR3 region has the DNA TGTGCCTGGGACTATACGGACAGGGGGCAAGAGACCCAGTACTTC.

The chain carries TRBV5-1 and TRBJ1-6; 7 bases map to TRBD1. Germline assignment: CDR1 SGHRS and CDR2 YFSETQ. This CDR3 has 16 residues. The trim removed 0 bases at V and 5 bases at J, leaving 5 bases unmatched. The CDR3 DNA follows: TGCGCCAGCAGCTTGGGGACAGGCGATAATAATTCACCCCTCCACTTT. Encoded protein: CASSLGTGDNNSPLHF. Based on the CDR3 plus reference TRBV5-1 and TRBJ1-6, the full variable domain is KAGVTQTPRYLIKTRGQQVTLSCSPISGHRSVSWYQQTPGQGLQFLFEYFSETQRNKGNFPGRFSGRQFSNSRSEMNVSTLELGDSALYLCASSLGTGDNNSPLHFGNGTRLTVT.